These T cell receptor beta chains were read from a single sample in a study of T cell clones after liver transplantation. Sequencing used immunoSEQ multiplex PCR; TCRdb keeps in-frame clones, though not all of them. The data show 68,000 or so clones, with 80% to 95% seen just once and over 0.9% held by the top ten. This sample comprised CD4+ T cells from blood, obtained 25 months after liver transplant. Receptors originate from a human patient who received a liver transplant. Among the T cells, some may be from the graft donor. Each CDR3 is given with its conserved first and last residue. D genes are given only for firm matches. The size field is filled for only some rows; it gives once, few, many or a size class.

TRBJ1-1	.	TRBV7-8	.	CASSSRGGKNTEAFF	TGTGCCAGCAGCTCGCGGGGCGGAAAGAACACTGAAGCTTTCTTT
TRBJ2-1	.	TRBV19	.	CASKQASGEQFF	TGTGCCAGTAAACAAGCGTCCGGAGAGCAGTTCTTC
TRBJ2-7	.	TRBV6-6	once	CASSAIIYEQYF	TGTGCCAGCAGTGCAATAATCTACGAGCAGTACTTC
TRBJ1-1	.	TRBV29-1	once	CSVTQAMNTEAFF	TGCAGCGTTACCCAGGCGATGAACACTGAAGCTTTCTTT
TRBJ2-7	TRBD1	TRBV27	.	CASRQGLPYEQYF	TGTGCCAGCAGACAGGGGCTCCCCTACGAGCAGTACTTC
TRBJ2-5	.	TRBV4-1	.	CASSQGASPLQETQYF	TGCGCCAGCAGCCAAGGGGCTAGCCCGCTCCAAGAGACCCAGTACTTC
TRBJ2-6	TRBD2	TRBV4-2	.	CASIGRGVANVLTF	TGTGCCAGCATCGGGAGGGGGGTGGCCAACGTCCTGACTTTC
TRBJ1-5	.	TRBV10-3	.	CAISEYIDSNQPQHF	TGTGCCATCAGTGAGTATATCGATAGCAATCAGCCCCAGCATTTT
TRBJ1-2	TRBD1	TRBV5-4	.	CASSLNRGFGYTF	TGTGCCAGCAGCTTAAACAGGGGCTTCGGCTACACCTTC
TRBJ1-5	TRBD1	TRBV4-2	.	CASSQGTGESNQPQHF	TGTGCCAGCAGCCAAGGGACAGGGGAAAGCAATCAGCCCCAGCATTTT
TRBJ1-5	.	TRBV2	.	CASRAGLSNQPQHF	TGTGCCAGCAGGGCAGGGTTAAGTAATCAGCCCCAGCATTTT
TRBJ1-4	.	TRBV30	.	CAWMVRTEKLFF	TGTGCCTGGATGGTCCGAACGGAAAAACTGTTTTTT
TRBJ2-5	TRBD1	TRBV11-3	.	CASSPRDRGDETQYF	TGTGCCAGCAGCCCCCGGGACAGGGGTGATGAGACCCAGTACTTC
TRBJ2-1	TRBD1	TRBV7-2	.	CASSSDRRYRFF	TGTGCCAGCAGCTCGGACAGGCGGTATAGGTTCTTC
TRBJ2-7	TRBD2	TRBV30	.	CAWSGSAGVLREQYF	TGTGCCTGGAGCGGGAGTGCGGGAGTCCTCAGGGAGCAGTACTTC
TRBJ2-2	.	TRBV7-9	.	CASSFVTGELFF	TGTGCCAGCAGCTTTGTAACCGGGGAGCTGTTTTTT
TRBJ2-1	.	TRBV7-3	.	CASSSAGGGNNEQFF	TGTGCCAGCAGCTCCGCTGGCGGAGGAAACAATGAGCAGTTCTTC
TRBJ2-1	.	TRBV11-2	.	CASISARGKFNEQFF	TGTGCCAGCATCTCCGCCAGGGGCAAATTCAATGAGCAGTTCTTC
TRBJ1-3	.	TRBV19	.	CASRTQPLSGNTIYF	TGTGCCAGTAGGACACAGCCCCTCTCTGGAAACACCATATATTTT
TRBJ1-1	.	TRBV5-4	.	CATGTDTEAFF	TGTGCCACCGGGACCGACACTGAAGCTTTCTTT
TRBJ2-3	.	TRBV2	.	CASSVDRPDTQYF	TGTGCCAGCAGCGTTGACAGGCCAGATACGCAGTATTTT
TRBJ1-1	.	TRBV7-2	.	CASSRGGDSAEAFF	TGTGCCAGCAGCCGAGGGGGGGATAGCGCTGAAGCTTTCTTT
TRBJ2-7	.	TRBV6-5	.	CASSSNGQFSYEQYF	TGTGCCAGCAGTTCCAACGGACAGTTCTCCTACGAGCAGTACTTC
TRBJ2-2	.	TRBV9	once	CASRDAGGNTGELFF	TGTGCCAGCAGGGATGCAGGCGGAAACACCGGGGAGCTGTTTTTT
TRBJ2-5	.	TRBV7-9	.	CASSLGTVQETQYF	TGTGCCAGCAGCTTAGGGACAGTTCAAGAGACCCAGTACTTC
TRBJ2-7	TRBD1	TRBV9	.	CASSPRTGSDEQYF	TGTGCCAGCAGCCCCCGGACAGGGAGCGACGAGCAGTACTTC
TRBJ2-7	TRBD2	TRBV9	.	CASSGSGTSGVYEQYF	TGTGCCAGCAGCGGTTCCGGGACTAGCGGGGTCTACGAGCAGTACTTC